The clone carrying this TCR beta chain was picked up many times. A junction end diverges from the germline sequence, so it may reflect a read error. The record originates from a study of human T cells and chemical hapten exposure. The sample's time point: pre-sensitization, week 0. The treatment here: therapeutic diphenylcyclopropenone sensitization with weekly scalp DPC. TCRdb reprocessed the RACE reads with MiXCR, giving one entry per CDR3 protein. The table lists about 260,000 distinct CDR3 sequences, more than 6.5% of them singletons. Germline V CDR1 and CDR2: MDHEN, SYDVKM. The CDR3 sequence is 15 residues long.

The chain couples TRBV28 to TRBJ1-2; D may be TRBD1 (6 bases). The sample here was whole blood, taken in connection with sensitization to the hapten diphenylcyclopropenone (DPC). This receptor was obtained from a woman aged 40 to 50 with alopecia areata. Some clones in this sample may be carry-over from other donors' samples. CDR3 region: CASTLRTGGDYGYTF. The CDR3 nucleotides are TGTGCCAGCACTTTAAGAACCGGGGGCGACTATGGCTACACCTTC.